This T cell receptor (beta chain) was recovered during a study of vaccination and CD4 T cells after COVID-19. MiXCR, run by TCRdb on the PCR reads, gives a single entry per CDR3 protein. The top ten clones hold roughly 1.1% of a sample with about 15,000 distinct CDR3 sequences, 66% of them seen once. The CDR3 is 14 amino acids. Per the germline V gene, CDR1 is GTSNPN and CDR2 is SVGIG (reference sequence). The V gene lost 3 bases and the J gene lost 5 bases, with 16 bases spanning the gap. The TCR comes from a human donor who had recovered from COVID-19. This chain connects TRBV30 to TRBJ1-2; D not certain. Sequenced here: CD4+ T cells from blood, sampled after SARS-CoV-2 vaccination. The chain's CDR3 is CAWRALGYGYGYTF. The DNA of the CDR3 is TGTGCCTGGAGGGCCCTAGGGTATGGATATGGCTACACCTTC.